This is a list of T cell receptor beta chains from one sample in a study of blood T cell repertoires in COVID-19. Sequencing was performed with immunoSEQ multiplex PCR; in TCRdb, only in-frame clones are kept and a portion is missing. This table holds roughly 170,000 clones, 79% found once. Input material: peripheral blood. These receptors came from a woman in her sixties or seventies with COVID-19, enrolled during active disease. Each CDR3 is given with its conserved first and last residue.

v_gene: TRBV13
j_gene: TRBJ2-7
CDR3aa: CASSLQGMVVAGDLYEQYF

v_gene: TRBV5-1
j_gene: TRBJ1-1
CDR3aa: CASSLLQGGTEAFF

v_gene: TRBV5-1
j_gene: TRBJ2-3
CDR3aa: CASSLVGTGLYTDTQYF

v_gene: TRBV11-1
j_gene: TRBJ2-4
CDR3aa: CASSLSAGAGNIQYF

v_gene: TRBV7-9
j_gene: TRBJ1-5
CDR3aa: CASSLLQNQPQHF

v_gene: TRBV11-2
j_gene: TRBJ1-4
CDR3aa: CASSFQTGVGEKLFF

v_gene: TRBV10-3
j_gene: TRBJ1-2
CDR3aa: CAIGGGQGVYGYTF

v_gene: TRBV5-8
j_gene: TRBJ1-2
CDR3aa: CASSLVSTGKYGYTF

v_gene: TRBV10-3
j_gene: TRBJ2-7
CDR3aa: CAIGSGLLFYEQYF

v_gene: TRBV28
j_gene: TRBJ2-4
CDR3aa: CASSSTGKKWNIQYF

v_gene: TRBV28
j_gene: TRBJ2-1
CDR3aa: CASWDRTSGKPRNEQFF

v_gene: TRBV5-1
j_gene: TRBJ2-5
CDR3aa: CASSLQGGDQETQYF

v_gene: TRBV7-8
j_gene: TRBJ1-5
CDR3aa: CASSGGERKSWPQHF

v_gene: TRBV6-1
j_gene: TRBJ1-2
CDR3aa: CASSDIRGSNYGYTF

v_gene: TRBV9
j_gene: TRBJ1-1
CDR3aa: CASSVAGTGRNPTEAFF

v_gene: TRBV6-6
j_gene: TRBJ2-1
CDR3aa: CASSYADRYNEQFF

v_gene: TRBV4-2
j_gene: TRBJ2-7
CDR3aa: CASSQTGTSGAYEQYF

v_gene: TRBV2
j_gene: TRBJ1-4
CDR3aa: CASNLDRGPNEKLFF

v_gene: TRBV18
j_gene: TRBJ2-7
CDR3aa: CASSHPGTSGSYEQYF

v_gene: TRBV5-1
j_gene: TRBJ1-2
CDR3aa: CASSSDRDGYTF

v_gene: TRBV7-7
j_gene: TRBJ2-2
CDR3aa: CASSALGTANTGELFF

v_gene: TRBV18
j_gene: TRBJ1-2
CDR3aa: CASSPPPDRLGYTF

v_gene: TRBV28
j_gene: TRBJ1-4
CDR3aa: CASSLFGQMNEKLFF

v_gene: TRBV21-1
j_gene: TRBJ1-4
CDR3aa: CASSGSTGGDEKLFF

v_gene: TRBV19
j_gene: TRBJ2-7
CDR3aa: CASSIAGSSYEQYF

v_gene: TRBV3-1/TRBV3-2
j_gene: TRBJ2-5
CDR3aa: CASTTRVGGGRETQYF

v_gene: TRBV5-5
j_gene: TRBJ2-5
CDR3aa: CASSLSSGGPGETQYF

v_gene: TRBV5-1
j_gene: TRBJ2-7
CDR3aa: CASSLRVAGEQYF

v_gene: TRBV29-1
j_gene: TRBJ1-1
CDR3aa: CSVGGPTEAFF

v_gene: TRBV10-3
j_gene: TRBJ1-5
CDR3aa: CAISPDRYNQPQHF

v_gene: TRBV6-4
j_gene: TRBJ2-1
CDR3aa: CASSVLAGGYNEQFF

v_gene: TRBV6-5
j_gene: TRBJ1-1
CDR3aa: CASIAGGLMNTEAFF

v_gene: TRBV7-2
j_gene: TRBJ2-5
CDR3aa: CASSLSASLETQYF

v_gene: TRBV7-2
j_gene: TRBJ2-1
CDR3aa: CASSKSSGQAYNEQFF

v_gene: TRBV5-4
j_gene: TRBJ2-2
CDR3aa: CASSSNQVGELFF

v_gene: TRBV7-3
j_gene: TRBJ2-5
CDR3aa: CASSRAVQETQYF

v_gene: TRBV7-9
j_gene: TRBJ2-5
CDR3aa: CASSLGGWFEGQETQYF

v_gene: TRBV3-1/TRBV3-2
j_gene: TRBJ1-3
CDR3aa: CASSQGQGARGNTIYF